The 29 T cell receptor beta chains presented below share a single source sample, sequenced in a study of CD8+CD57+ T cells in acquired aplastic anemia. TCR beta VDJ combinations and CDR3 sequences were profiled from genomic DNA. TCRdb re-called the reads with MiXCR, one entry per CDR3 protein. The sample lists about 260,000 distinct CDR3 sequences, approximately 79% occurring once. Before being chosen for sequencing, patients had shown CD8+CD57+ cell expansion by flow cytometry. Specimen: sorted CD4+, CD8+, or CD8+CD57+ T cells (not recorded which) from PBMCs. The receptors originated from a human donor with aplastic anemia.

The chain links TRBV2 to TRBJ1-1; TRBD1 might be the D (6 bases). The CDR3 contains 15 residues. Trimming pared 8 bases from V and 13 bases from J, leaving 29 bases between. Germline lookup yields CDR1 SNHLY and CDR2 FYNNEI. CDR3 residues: CASGVGRTGKKDFFF. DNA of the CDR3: TGTGCCAGCGGGGTAGGGCGCACAGGGAAGAAGGATTTTTTCTTT.

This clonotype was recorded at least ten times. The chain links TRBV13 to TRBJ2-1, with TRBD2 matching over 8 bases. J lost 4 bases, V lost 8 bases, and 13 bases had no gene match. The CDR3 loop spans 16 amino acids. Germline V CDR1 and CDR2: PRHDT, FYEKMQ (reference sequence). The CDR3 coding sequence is TGTGCCAGCTGGGCGGGAGGCCCCGAAATTTACAATGAGCAGTTCTTC. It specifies CASWAGGPEIYNEQFF.

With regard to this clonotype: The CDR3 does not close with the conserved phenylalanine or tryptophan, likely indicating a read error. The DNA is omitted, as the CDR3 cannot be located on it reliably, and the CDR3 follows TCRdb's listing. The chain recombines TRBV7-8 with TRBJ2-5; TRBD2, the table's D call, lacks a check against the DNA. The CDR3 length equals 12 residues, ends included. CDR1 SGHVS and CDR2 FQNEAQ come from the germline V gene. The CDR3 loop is CASSGAGGPDTQ.

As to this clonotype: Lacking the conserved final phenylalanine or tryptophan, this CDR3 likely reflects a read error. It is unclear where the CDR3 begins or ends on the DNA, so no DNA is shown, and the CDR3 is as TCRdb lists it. The CDR3: CASSLAGGADYDYI. The J gene is TRBJ2-3, the V gene TRBV7-2; the table names TRBD1, a call not compared with the DNA. CDR1 and CDR2 (germline): SGHTA, FQGNSA. The CDR3 numbers 14 amino acids, ends counted.

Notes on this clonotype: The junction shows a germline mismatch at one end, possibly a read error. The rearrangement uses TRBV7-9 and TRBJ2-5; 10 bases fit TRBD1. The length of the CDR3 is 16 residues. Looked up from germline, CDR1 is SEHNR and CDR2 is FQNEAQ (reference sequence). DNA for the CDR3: TGTGCCTGCAGCTTAGCTGACAGGGGGCAAAAAGAGACCCAGTACTTC. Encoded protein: CACSLADRGQKETQYF. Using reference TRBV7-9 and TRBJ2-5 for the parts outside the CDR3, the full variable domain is DTGVSQNPRHKITKRGQNVTFRCDPISEHNRLYWYRQTLGQGPEFLTYFQNEAQLEKSRLLSDRFSAERPKGSFSTLEIQRTEQGDSAMYLCACSLADRGQKETQYFGPGTRLLVL.

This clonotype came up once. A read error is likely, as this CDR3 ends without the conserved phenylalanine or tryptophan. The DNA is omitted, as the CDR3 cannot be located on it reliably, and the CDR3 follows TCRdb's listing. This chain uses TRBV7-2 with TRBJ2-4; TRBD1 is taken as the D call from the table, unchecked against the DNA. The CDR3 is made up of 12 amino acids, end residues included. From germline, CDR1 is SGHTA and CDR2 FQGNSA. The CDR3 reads CASGGARGNQPL.

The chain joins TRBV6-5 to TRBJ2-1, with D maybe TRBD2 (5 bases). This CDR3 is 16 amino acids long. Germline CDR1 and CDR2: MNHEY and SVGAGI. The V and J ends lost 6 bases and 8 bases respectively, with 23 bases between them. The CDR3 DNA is TGTGCCAGCAGCTTGCAAAGAAGCGGTCCTACGGATGAGCAGTTCTTC. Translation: CASSLQRSGPTDEQFF.

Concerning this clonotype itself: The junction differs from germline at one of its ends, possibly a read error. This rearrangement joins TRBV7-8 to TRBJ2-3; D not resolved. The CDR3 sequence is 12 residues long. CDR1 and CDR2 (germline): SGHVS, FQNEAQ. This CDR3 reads CASSLAGGTQKF. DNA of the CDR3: TGTGCCAGCAGCTTAGCGGGCGGTACGCAGAAGTTT.

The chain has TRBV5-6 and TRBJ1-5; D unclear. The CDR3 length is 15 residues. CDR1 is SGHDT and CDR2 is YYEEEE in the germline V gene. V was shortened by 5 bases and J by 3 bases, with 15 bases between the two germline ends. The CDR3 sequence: CASSMQEQYNQPQHF. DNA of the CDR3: TGTGCCAGCAGTATGCAGGAGCAGTACAATCAGCCCCAGCATTTT.

CDR3 nucleotide sequence: TGTGCCAGCGGGGAAGGGCGCACAGAGCCGCTGTATTTT. Translation gives CASGEGRTEPLYF. The chain joins TRBV7-9 to TRBJ2-3; D not certain. The V end was cut by 8 bases, the J end by 14 bases, with 23 bases between. The CDR3 runs to 13 residues. CDR1 SEHNR and CDR2 FQNEAQ come from the germline V gene (reference sequence).

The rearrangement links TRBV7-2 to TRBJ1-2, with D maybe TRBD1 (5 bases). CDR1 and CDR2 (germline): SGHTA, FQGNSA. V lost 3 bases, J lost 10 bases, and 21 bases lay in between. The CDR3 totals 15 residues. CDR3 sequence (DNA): TGTGCCAGCAGCTTGACAGCGGGCGCCGCAGATGTCTACACCTTC. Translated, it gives CASSLTAGAADVYTF.

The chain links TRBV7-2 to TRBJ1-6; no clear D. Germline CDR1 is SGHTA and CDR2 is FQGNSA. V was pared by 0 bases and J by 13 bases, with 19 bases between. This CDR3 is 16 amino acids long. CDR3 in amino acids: CASSLAGGSDTQPLHF. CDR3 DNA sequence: TGTGCCAGCAGCTTAGCGGGCGGCTCCGATACGCAGCCCCTCCACTTT.

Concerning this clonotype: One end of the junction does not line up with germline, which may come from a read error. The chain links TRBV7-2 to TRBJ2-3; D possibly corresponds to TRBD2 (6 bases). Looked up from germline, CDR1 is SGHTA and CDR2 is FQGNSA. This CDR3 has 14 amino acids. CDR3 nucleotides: TGTGCCAGCAGCCTGGGGGGAAGTCAGCACAAGCATTTTTTT. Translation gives CASSLGGSQHKHFF.

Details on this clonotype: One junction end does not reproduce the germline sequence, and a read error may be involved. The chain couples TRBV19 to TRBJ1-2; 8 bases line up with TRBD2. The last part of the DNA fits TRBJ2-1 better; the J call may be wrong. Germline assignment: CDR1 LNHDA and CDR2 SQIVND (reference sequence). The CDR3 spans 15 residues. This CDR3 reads CASSITSGAYYEQFF. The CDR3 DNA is TGTGCCAGTAGTATCACTAGCGGCGCCTACTATGAGCAGTTCTTC.

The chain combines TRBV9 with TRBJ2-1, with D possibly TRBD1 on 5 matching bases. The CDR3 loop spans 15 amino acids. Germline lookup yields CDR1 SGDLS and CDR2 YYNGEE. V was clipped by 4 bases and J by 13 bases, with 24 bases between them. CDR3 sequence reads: CASSNWGSSSNVQFF. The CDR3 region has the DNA TGTGCCAGCAGCAACTGGGGCAGCTCCTCCAACGTCCAGTTCTTC.

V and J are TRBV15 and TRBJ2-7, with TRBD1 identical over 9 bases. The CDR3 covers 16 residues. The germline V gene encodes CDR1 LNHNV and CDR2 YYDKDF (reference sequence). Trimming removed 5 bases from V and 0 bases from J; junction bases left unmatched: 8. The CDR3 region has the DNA TGTGCCACCAGCCGAGCGGACAGGGGATACTCCTACGAGCAGTACTTC. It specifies CATSRADRGYSYEQYF.

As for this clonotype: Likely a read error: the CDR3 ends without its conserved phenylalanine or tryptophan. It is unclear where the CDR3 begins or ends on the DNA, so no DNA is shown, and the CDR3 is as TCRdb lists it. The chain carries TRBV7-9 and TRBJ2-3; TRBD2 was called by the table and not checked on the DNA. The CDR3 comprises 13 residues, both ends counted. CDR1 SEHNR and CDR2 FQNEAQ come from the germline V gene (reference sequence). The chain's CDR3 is CASGFQGSGGSDL.

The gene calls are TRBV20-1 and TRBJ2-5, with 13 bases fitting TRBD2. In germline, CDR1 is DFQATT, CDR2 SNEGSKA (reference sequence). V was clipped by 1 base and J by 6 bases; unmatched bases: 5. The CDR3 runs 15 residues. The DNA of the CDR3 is TGCAGTGCTAGAGTACTAGCGGGGGGGAGAAAGACCCAGTACTTC. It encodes CSARVLAGGRKTQYF.

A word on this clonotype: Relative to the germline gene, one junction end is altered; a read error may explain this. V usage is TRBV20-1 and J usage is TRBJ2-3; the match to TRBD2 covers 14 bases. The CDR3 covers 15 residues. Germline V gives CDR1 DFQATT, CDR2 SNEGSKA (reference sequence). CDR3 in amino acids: CSARGLAGATYTQYF. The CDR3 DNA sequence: TGCAGTGCTAGGGGACTAGCGGGGGCCACATATACGCAGTATTTT.

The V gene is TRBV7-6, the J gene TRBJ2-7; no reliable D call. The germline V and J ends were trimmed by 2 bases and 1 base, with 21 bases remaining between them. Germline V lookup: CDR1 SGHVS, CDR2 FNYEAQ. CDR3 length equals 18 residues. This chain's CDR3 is CASSLPHERKDISYEQYV. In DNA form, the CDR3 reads TGTGCCAGCAGCTTACCCCACGAGAGGAAAGACATTTCCTACGAGCAGTACGTC.

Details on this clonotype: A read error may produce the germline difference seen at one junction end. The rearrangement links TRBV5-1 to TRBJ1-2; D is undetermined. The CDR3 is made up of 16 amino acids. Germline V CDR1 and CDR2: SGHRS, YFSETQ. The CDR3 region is CASTLKSHAIVYGYTF. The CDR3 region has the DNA TGTGCCAGCACCTTGAAGAGCCACGCGATCGTATATGGCTACACCTTC. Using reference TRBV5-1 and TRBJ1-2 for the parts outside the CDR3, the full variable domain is KAGVTQTPRYLIKTRGQQVTLSCSPISGHRSVSWYQQTPGQGLQFLFEYFSETQRNKGNFPGRFSGRQFSNSRSEMNVSTLELGDSALYLCASTLKSHAIVYGYTFGSGTRLTVV.

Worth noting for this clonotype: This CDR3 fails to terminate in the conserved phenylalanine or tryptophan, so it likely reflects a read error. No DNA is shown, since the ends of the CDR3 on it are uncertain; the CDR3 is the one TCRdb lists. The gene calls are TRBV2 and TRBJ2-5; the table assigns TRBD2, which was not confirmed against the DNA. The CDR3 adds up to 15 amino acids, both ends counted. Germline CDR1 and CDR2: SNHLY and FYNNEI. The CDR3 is CASGARGTETQYFYL.

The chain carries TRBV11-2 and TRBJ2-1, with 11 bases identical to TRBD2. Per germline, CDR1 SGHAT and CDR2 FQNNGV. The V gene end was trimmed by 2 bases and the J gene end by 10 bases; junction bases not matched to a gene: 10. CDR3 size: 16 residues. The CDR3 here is CASSLRTSGGAGEQFF. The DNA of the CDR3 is TGTGCCAGCAGCTTAAGAACTAGCGGGGGAGCAGGAGAGCAGTTCTTC.

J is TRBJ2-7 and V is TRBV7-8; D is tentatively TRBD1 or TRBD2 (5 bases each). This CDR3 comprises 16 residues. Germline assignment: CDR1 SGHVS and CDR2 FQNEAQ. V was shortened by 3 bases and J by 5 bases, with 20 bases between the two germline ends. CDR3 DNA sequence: TGTGCCAGCAGCTTGGGCGAGGGACCGGGCCAAGACGAGCAGTACTTC. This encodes CASSLGEGPGQDEQYF.

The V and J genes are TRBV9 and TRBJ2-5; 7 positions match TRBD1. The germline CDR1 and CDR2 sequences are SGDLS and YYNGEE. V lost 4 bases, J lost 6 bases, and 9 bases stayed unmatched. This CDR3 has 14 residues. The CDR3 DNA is TGTGCCAGCAGCAGAGGGACAGATACGCAGACCCAGTACTTC. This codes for CASSRGTDTQTQYF.

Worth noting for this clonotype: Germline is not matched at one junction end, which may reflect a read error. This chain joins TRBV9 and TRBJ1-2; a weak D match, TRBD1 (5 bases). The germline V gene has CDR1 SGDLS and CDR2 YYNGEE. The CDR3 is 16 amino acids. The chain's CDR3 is CASSLERDGHVHGYTF. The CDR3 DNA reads TGCGCCAGCAGCTTGGAGAGGGACGGCCATGTACATGGCTACACCTTC.

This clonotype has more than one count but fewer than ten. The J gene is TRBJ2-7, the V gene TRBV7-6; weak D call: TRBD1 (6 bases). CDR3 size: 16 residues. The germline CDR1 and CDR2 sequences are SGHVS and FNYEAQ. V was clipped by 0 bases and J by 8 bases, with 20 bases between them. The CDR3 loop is CASSLAHGTKETQQYV. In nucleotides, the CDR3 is TGTGCCAGCAGCTTAGCCCACGGGACAAAAGAGACCCAGCAGTACGTC.

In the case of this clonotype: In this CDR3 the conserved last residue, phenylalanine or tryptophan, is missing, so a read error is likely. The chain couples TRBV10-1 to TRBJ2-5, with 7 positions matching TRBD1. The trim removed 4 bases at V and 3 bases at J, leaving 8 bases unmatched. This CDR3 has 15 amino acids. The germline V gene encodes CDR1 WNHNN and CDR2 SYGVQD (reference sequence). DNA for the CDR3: TGCGCCAGCAGTGTTTTCTCCGGGACAGAAGAGACCCAGTACCTC. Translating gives CASSVFSGTEETQYL.

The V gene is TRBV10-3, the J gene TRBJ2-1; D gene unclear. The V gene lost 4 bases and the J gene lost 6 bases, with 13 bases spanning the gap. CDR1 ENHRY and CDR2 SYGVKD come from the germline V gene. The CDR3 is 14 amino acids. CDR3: CAISVGTGANEQFF. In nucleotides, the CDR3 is TGTGCCATCAGTGTGGGTACCGGTGCCAATGAGCAGTTCTTC.